Presented here are 11 T cell receptor beta chains from one specimen sequenced in a study of response to subunit inactivated influenza vaccine. TCRdb analysed the RT-PCR reads with MiXCR anew, one entry per CDR3 protein. Seen here are over 800,000 distinct CDR3 sequences, about 20% observed once, and the top ten hold roughly 10%. The sample was PBMCs from blood, taken more than 4 days after vaccination. These receptors all stem from a man aged 50 or older who received an inactivated influenza vaccine.

This clonotype has only a few counts. The chain recombines TRBV10-3 with TRBJ1-6; a weak D match, TRBD1 (6 bases). The CDR3 sequence is 16 residues long. CDR1 and CDR2 from the germline V gene are ENHRY and SYGVKD. V lost 10 bases and J lost 5, with 21 bases in between. Here the CDR3 DNA reads TGTGCCACCCCGAGGGGGGGGCAGCTCAATAATTCACCCCTCCACTTT. Protein sequence: CATPRGGQLNNSPLHF.

This clonotype came up many times. V usage is TRBV6-5 and J usage is TRBJ1-1; D possibly corresponds to TRBD1 (5 bases). Germline CDR1 MNHEY, CDR2 SVGAGI. There are 13 residues in the CDR3. V shed 4 bases and J shed 7 bases, with 13 bases lying between them. CDR3 nucleotide sequence: TGTGCCAGCAGTTCCCCGGGACGGCTTGAAGCTTTCTTT. The encoded protein is CASSSPGRLEAFF.

This chain connects TRBV7-6 to TRBJ2-1; TRBD2 matches at 8 bases. The CDR3 has 16 residues. V was clipped by 1 base and J by 2 bases; unmatched bases: 4. Germline CDR1 SGHVS, CDR2 FNYEAQ. The CDR3 sequence is CASSLVAGNTYNEQFF. CDR3 DNA: TGTGCCAGCAGCTTAGTAGCGGGAAATACCTACAATGAGCAGTTCTTC. Full variable domain (outside the CDR3, taken from reference TRBV7-6 and TRBJ2-1): GAGVSQSPRYKVTKRGQDVALRCDPISGHVSLYWYRQALGQGPEFLTYFNYEAQQDKSGLPNDRFSAERPEGSISTLTIQRTEQRDSAMYRCASSLVAGNTYNEQFFGPGTRLTVL.

The genes are TRBV4-1 and TRBJ2-3; tentative D call: TRBD1 (5 bases). The V gene's germline CDR1 is MGHRA and CDR2 YSYEKL. The CDR3 extends over 16 amino acids. V was cut by 1 base and J by 0 bases, with 11 bases left in between. Here the CDR3 reads CASSQVVRVSTDTQYF. The CDR3 region has the DNA TGCGCCAGCAGCCAAGTCGTCAGGGTTAGCACAGATACGCAGTATTTT.

The chain combines TRBV4-1 with TRBJ2-2; 10 nucleotides agree with TRBD1. This CDR3 is built from 15 residues. V lost 8 bases to trimming and J lost 4 bases; unmatched junction nucleotides: 7. CDR1 and CDR2 (germline): MGHRA, YSYEKL. The DNA of the CDR3 is TGCGCCAGCGGGACAGGGGCGACTTTCACCGGGGAGCTGTTTTTT. Encoded protein: CASGTGATFTGELFF.

The chain carries TRBV7-9 and TRBJ2-7, with D unclear. The V end was cut by 5 bases, the J end by 6 bases, with 11 bases between. The CDR3 spans 12 residues. CDR1 and CDR2 (germline): SEHNR, FQNEAQ (reference sequence). As DNA, the CDR3 is TGTGCCAGCAGCCCGCTCTCCGGCGAGCAGTACTTC. Protein: CASSPLSGEQYF.

V is TRBV12-3 or TRBV12-4 and J is TRBJ1-5; 7 positions agree with TRBD1. This CDR3 spans 15 amino acids. The trim removed 4 bases at V and 2 bases at J, leaving 5 bases unmatched. For the CDR3, the DNA is TGTGCCAGCAGTTGGACAGGTTCGGGCAATCAGCCCCAGCATTTT. It translates to CASSWTGSGNQPQHF.

The J gene is TRBJ1-5, the V gene TRBV7-2, with TRBD1 matching 7 bases. The CDR3 covers 13 residues. Germline V gene sequence: CDR1 SGHTA, CDR2 FQGNSA. Unmatched junction bases numbered 4, after V lost 5 bases and J lost 6 bases. This CDR3 reads CASSQGTAQPQHF. The CDR3, as DNA: TGTGCCAGCAGCCAGGGGACAGCTCAGCCCCAGCATTTT.

This clonotype was detected only a few times. The chain carries TRBV2 and TRBJ2-7; 7 bases align to TRBD1. This CDR3 region has 12 residues. Germline lookup yields CDR1 SNHLY and CDR2 FYNNEI. The trim removed 5 bases at V and 5 bases at J, leaving 3 bases unmatched. As DNA, the CDR3 is TGTGCCAGCAGTAAAACAGGGGACGAGCAGTACTTC. Its protein is CASSKTGDEQYF.

The chain uses TRBV9 and TRBJ2-3; 15 positions match TRBD2. This CDR3 region has 17 residues. Trimming at V came to 0 bases and at J to 6 bases, leaving 5 bases not matched to a gene. Germline CDR1 and CDR2: SGDLS and YYNGEE. DNA of the CDR3: TGTGCCAGCAGCGTAGCTAGGACTAGCGGGAGGGATGATACGCAGTATTTT. Its protein product is CASSVARTSGRDDTQYF.

This clonotype has a count of ten or more. The rearrangement joins TRBV28 to TRBJ1-4, with D possibly being TRBD1 (5 bases). This CDR3 spans 15 amino acids. V was shortened by 5 bases and J by 8 bases, with 18 bases between the two germline ends. Germline V CDR1 and CDR2: MDHEN, SYDVKM. CDR3 nucleotide sequence: TGTGCCAGCAGTCCCGGGACTTCTAGGAGGGAAAAACTGTTTTTT. Protein: CASSPGTSRREKLFF.